These T cell receptor beta chains were read from a single sample in a study of T cells in localized non-small cell lung cancer. Assay: immunoSEQ multiplex PCR; the TCRdb copy retains only in-frame clones and omits some. The sample has 70,000 to 95,000 clones; approximately 90% are singletons. The specimen was PBMCs, collected before any cancer treatment. The source of these receptors is a woman aged 40 to 75 with stage II squamous cell lung carcinoma. Each CDR3 is given with its conserved first and last residue. The order of the fields is D gene, clone size, V gene, CDR3 length, J gene, CDR3 DNA, CDR3 protein. A D gene is named only where the DNA matches it firmly. Not all rows give a size; the values are once, few, many and, for expanded clones, a class.

>.|.|TRBV5-5|14|TRBJ1-5
TGTGCCAGCACCCCGGGTGGATTCAATCAGCCCCAGCATTTT
CASTPGGFNQPQHF
>.|.|TRBV5-1|14|TRBJ2-1
TGCGCCAGCAGCTTAGGGCTACTAGATAGTGAGCAGTTCTTC
CASSLGLLDSEQFF
>.|.|TRBV27|14|TRBJ1-1
TGTGCCAGCAGTTTAGTCCTCTCTGGGACTGAAGCTTTCTTT
CASSLVLSGTEAFF
>.|.|TRBV5-1|14|TRBJ2-7
TGCGCCAGCAGCGAGGACGGAGGCTCCTACGAGCAGTACTTC
CASSEDGGSYEQYF
>.|.|TRBV15|14|TRBJ1-4
TGTGCCACCAGCAGGGGGCAGGGGTATGAAAAACTGTTTTTT
CATSRGQGYEKLFF
>.|.|TRBV10-1|12|TRBJ2-7
TGCGCCAGCAGTGAGTCCCGTTCGGAGCAGTACTTC
CASSESRSEQYF
>.|.|TRBV5-6|13|TRBJ2-5
TGTGCCAGCAGCTTGCAGGGGAGAGAGACCCAGTACTTC
CASSLQGRETQYF
>TRBD1|once|TRBV7-9|14|TRBJ2-7
TGTGCCAGCAGCTTTCCGACAGGGATCGTCGAGCAGTACTTC
CASSFPTGIVEQYF
>.|.|TRBV29-1|14|TRBJ2-5
TGCAGCGTTGAAGTCGGAGCGCCCCAAGAGACCCAGTACTTC
CSVEVGAPQETQYF
>TRBD1|.|TRBV9|15|TRBJ1-1
TGTGCCAGCAGCTTTTCCCCGACAGGGAGAACTGAAGCTTTCTTT
CASSFSPTGRTEAFF
>TRBD1|.|TRBV2|15|TRBJ2-3
TGTGCCAGCAGCCTTTCCGGGACAGGAGACACTACGCAGTATTTT
CASSLSGTGDTTQYF
>.|.|TRBV7-2|14|TRBJ2-7
TGTGCCAGCAGCTTGACGGGGACTTTCCACGAGCAGTACTTC
CASSLTGTFHEQYF
>TRBD1|.|TRBV7-2|17|TRBJ2-3
TGTGCCAGCAGCTTAGCGGGGAGGCAGGGGGCCACAGATACGCAGTATTTT
CASSLAGRQGATDTQYF
>.|.|TRBV19|15|TRBJ1-1
TGTGCCAGTAGCCGGGCCGCAGGGAGGAGTCCTGAAGCTTTCTTT
CASSRAAGRSPEAFF
>TRBD2|.|TRBV7-9|15|TRBJ2-3
TGTGCCAGCAGGTTGGGTAGCGGGAGCACAGATACGCAGTATTTT
CASRLGSGSTDTQYF
>.|once|TRBV19|12|TRBJ2-7
TGTGCCAGTAGTATAGTCCCCTACGAGCAGTACTTC
CASSIVPYEQYF
>.|.|TRBV11-2|16|TRBJ2-4
TGTGCCAGCAGCCCATACCCGACAGGAATTAAAAACATTCAGTACTTC
CASSPYPTGIKNIQYF
>.|.|TRBV27|13|TRBJ1-1
TGTGCCAGCAGCAAAGGTTGGAACACTGAAGCTTTCTTT
CASSKGWNTEAFF
>TRBD1|.|TRBV7-8|15|TRBJ2-1
TGTGCCAGCAGCTTGAACAGGGGATTCTACAATGAGCAGTTCTTC
CASSLNRGFYNEQFF
>TRBD2|few|TRBV14|17|TRBJ2-2
TGTGCCAGCAGCTCTTCGCCGGGACTAGCGGTCACCGGGGAGCTGTTTTTT
CASSSSPGLAVTGELFF
>TRBD1|.|TRBV25-1|16|TRBJ2-7
TGTGCCAGCAGTGAACTGGGACAGGGGAACGTAGACGAGCAGTACTTC
CASSELGQGNVDEQYF
>TRBD1|.|TRBV2|15|TRBJ1-6
TGTGCCAGCAGAGCGGACAGGACTTATAATTCACCCCTCCACTTT
CASRADRTYNSPLHF
>TRBD1|few|TRBV30|14|TRBJ1-5
TGTGCCTGGAGACGACAGGGGGTTAATCAGCCCCAGCATTTT
CAWRRQGVNQPQHF
>TRBD2|.|TRBV4-2|16|TRBJ2-7
TGTGCCAGCAGCCAGGATCTAGCGGGGGCCACCTACGGGCAGTACTTC
CASSQDLAGATYGQYF